A selection of T cell receptor beta chains follows, all from one sample in a study of beta chain features in type 1 diabetes. TCRdb keeps only in-frame clones here, not all; method: immunoSEQ multiplex PCR. The repertoire has about 650,000 clones, 9.5% to 15% of them found once; the top ten carry approximately 0.11%. Sequenced material: naive CD4+ T cells from blood. These receptors all stem from a man aged 25-45 years with type 1 diabetes. The conserved cysteine and the conserved F or W are not part of the CDR3 here. Fields, in order: clone size, V gene, J gene, CDR3 protein. Rows give clone size only sometimes, using once, few, many, or a class for an expanded clone.

few	TRBV29-1	TRBJ1-5	SVRGQGWNQPQH
few	TRBV27	TRBJ2-7	ASHRGHGEQY
NA	TRBV5-1	TRBJ1-5	ASSSGVGGNQPQH
few	TRBV13	TRBJ1-2	ASSPHRTRGGYT
NA	TRBV5-6	TRBJ1-1	ASTLGLGDTEAF
NA	TRBV4-3	TRBJ2-5	ASSPVPGQGTQY
NA	TRBV2	TRBJ1-5	ASSDDGNQPQH
NA	TRBV7-2	TRBJ2-3	ASSPSGAADTQY
NA	TRBV5-1	TRBJ2-7	ASSLAGQGKTYEQY
few	TRBV6-5	TRBJ2-7	ASSAQTGGPYEQY
few	TRBV27	TRBJ2-7	ASSPMARPVKQY
few	TRBV19	TRBJ1-1	ASSTGQRVNTEAF
NA	TRBV5-6	TRBJ1-6	ASSWDRDNSPLH
NA	TRBV19	TRBJ2-4	ASRPQGSENIQY
NA	TRBV14	TRBJ2-7	ASSHDDYGYEQY
few	TRBV5-1	TRBJ2-3	ASSLLAGGPVDTQY
few	TRBV7-9	TRBJ2-7	ASSSGANSYEQY